The T cell receptor (beta chain) under discussion was sequenced for a study of PD-1 blockade in classical Hodgkin lymphoma. General observations from the study: Although disease activity or prior therapy may be involved, causes of the repertoire differences remain undefined. Diminished baseline TCR diversity has been reported in newly diagnosed patients relative to healthy donors. TCR diversity rose significantly by C4D1 in CD4+ but not CD8+ cells.

The V and J ends lost 2 bases and 2 bases, in that order; junction bases with no gene match: 5. CDR1 and CDR2 (germline): MNHEY, SVGAGI. This CDR3 has 16 amino acids. On this clone itself: Its antigen is not known.

Autologous stem cell transplantation was followed by relapse in every patient, and brentuximab vedotin exposure varied. Researchers used magnetic negative selection to pull out pure CD4+ T cells from thawed PBMCs. Profiled with immunoSEQ multiplex PCR; TCRdb holds only in-frame clones, not every one. The sample holds approximately 6,800 clones, roughly 79% seen once. The sample was CD4+ T cells from blood, taken at baseline. This chain joins TRBV6-5 and TRBJ1-3, with 8 positions matching TRBD1. This sequence originates from a human donor with classical Hodgkin lymphoma. The CDR3 DNA reads TGTGCCAGCAGTTACAACCAGGGGGCAACTGGAAACACCATATATTTT. The encoded protein is CASSYNQGATGNTIYF.